This passage covers 7 T cell receptor beta chains from one sample sequenced in a study of OX40 agonist ivuxolimab in advanced cancers. Sequencing was performed with immunoSEQ multiplex PCR; in TCRdb, only in-frame clones are kept and a portion is missing. The repertoire holds around 100,000 clones, with 90% as singletons. The sequencing here drew on CD4+ or CD8+ T cells sorted from blood, taken in a trial of the OX40 agonist ivuxolimab. All receptors come from an adult with an advanced solid tumor such as melanoma, head and neck, liver or kidney cancer.

The genes are TRBV27 and TRBJ2-1, with 10 bases lining up with TRBD2. Germline trimming cut 3 bases from V and 6 bases from J; bases unmatched to any gene: 8. CDR3 size: 16 residues. Germline CDR1 is MNHEY and CDR2 is SMNVEV (reference sequence). In nucleotides, the CDR3 is TGTGCCAGCAGTTTTGTCAGAAGCGGGGGGGCCAATGAGCAGTTCTTC. Its translation: CASSFVRSGGANEQFF.

The chain has TRBV19 and TRBJ1-2, with 10 bases that match TRBD1. The CDR3 is made up of 14 amino acids. CDR1 is LNHDA, CDR2 SQIVND, per germline (reference sequence). Trimming took 7 bases from V and 3 from J; bases not matched to a gene: 5. CDR3 in amino acids: CASNAGTGDYGYTF. CDR3 DNA sequence: TGTGCCAGTAATGCCGGGACAGGGGACTATGGCTACACCTTC.

The CDR3 here is CASSVVSSYNEQFF. CDR3 in DNA: TGTGCCAGCAGTGTGGTGAGCTCCTACAATGAGCAGTTCTTC. This chain connects TRBV25-1 to TRBJ2-1; D gene unclear. The germline CDR1 and CDR2 sequences are MGHDK and SYGVNS. V was shortened by 4 bases and J by 0 bases, with 7 bases between the two germline ends. The CDR3 runs to 14 residues.

The rearrangement joins TRBV30 to TRBJ1-1; D remains unclear. CDR1 GTSNPN and CDR2 SVGIG come from the germline V gene (reference sequence). There are 12 residues in the CDR3. V was cut by 2 bases and J by 1 base, with 5 bases left in between. Written as DNA, the CDR3 is TGTGCCTGGAGTTGGGAGAACACTGAAGCTTTCTTT. Translated: CAWSWENTEAFF. Supplemented by reference TRBV30 and TRBJ1-1, the full variable domain reads SQTIHQWPATLVQPVGSPLSLECTVEGTSNPNLYWYRQAAGRGLQLLFYSVGIGQISSEVPQNLSASRPQDRQFILSSKKLLLSDSGFYLCAWSWENTEAFFGQGTRLTVV.

The genes are TRBV13 and TRBJ2-3; 11 nucleotides align to TRBD2. The CDR3 sequence is 19 residues long. CDR1 and CDR2 from the germline V gene are PRHDT and FYEKMQ (reference sequence). J gave up 7 bases and V 5 bases, and 20 bases lay outside the gene matches. The CDR3 loop reads CASSPQKGLAGIRRYTQYF. The CDR3 DNA sequence: TGTGCCAGCAGCCCCCAAAAAGGACTAGCGGGTATTAGGAGGTATACGCAGTATTTT.

The chain links TRBV5-1 to TRBJ2-1; no reliable D call. Trimming stripped 2 bases from V and 8 bases from J, with 5 bases between. Germline V CDR1 and CDR2: SGHRS, YFSETQ. This CDR3 comprises 11 residues. This CDR3 is CASSFSHEQFF. DNA for the CDR3: TGCGCCAGCAGCTTTTCTCATGAGCAGTTCTTC.

The rearrangement links TRBV5-1 to TRBJ2-7, with TRBD1 as a possible D gene (5 bases). V was pared by 0 bases and J by 0 bases, with 10 bases between. The CDR3 is made up of 15 amino acids. CDR1 and CDR2 (germline): SGHRS, YFSETQ. The DNA for the CDR3 is TGCGCCAGCAGCTTGGCAGGGCAAAACTCCTACGAGCAGTACTTC. Protein sequence: CASSLAGQNSYEQYF. The variable domain in full, with the rest retrieved from reference TRBV5-1 and TRBJ2-7, is KAGVTQTPRYLIKTRGQQVTLSCSPISGHRSVSWYQQTPGQGLQFLFEYFSETQRNKGNFPGRFSGRQFSNSRSEMNVSTLELGDSALYLCASSLAGQNSYEQYFGPGTRLTVT.